This T cell receptor beta chain was captured in a study of blood T cells in healthy people across ages. With a J-beta primer mix and a sample-barcoded 5' primer, a second PCR ran about 7 to 11 cycles. Template switching added a 12-random-nucleotide identifier to every cDNA molecule. MiXCR, run by TCRdb on the 5' RACE reads, gives a single entry per CDR3 protein. The data contain 850,000 to 1,300,000 distinct CDR3 sequences, under 45% of them singletons. For this clonotype: Its antigen is unidentified.

General study findings and limits: The diversity estimates, figures obtained from one million T cells, were considered underestimates. Changes seen in expanded clonotypes were possibly confounded by donor CMV status left unknown. A strong correlation was found between TCR beta diversity and the percentage of naive T cells.

The CDR3 runs 12 residues. The junction had 4 bases not matched to a gene; V was cut back by 7 bases and J by 5 bases. Sequenced sample: blood. The sequence derives from an older woman in good health. The rearrangement uses TRBV12-3 or TRBV12-4 and TRBJ2-7, with 8 bases identical to TRBD1. CDR3: CASKRTGNEQYF. CDR3 in DNA: TGTGCCAGCAAAAGGACAGGGAACGAGCAGTACTTC.